The T cell receptor beta chain described here comes from a study of long-term antiretroviral therapy in people with HIV. An immunoSEQ assay, version v3.0, was performed at survey level. The data were produced by immunoSEQ multiplex PCR, yet TCRdb's version contains in-frame clones alone and is incomplete. The sample consists of about 25,000 clones, 80% to 90% of them appearing once. The V end was cut by 0 bases, the J end by 9 bases, with 4 bases between. The CDR3 sequence is 11 residues long. Germline CDR1 and CDR2: SGHRS and YFSETQ. The sample was unsorted PBMCs, taken 1.2 years after starting antiretroviral therapy. V gene TRBV5-1 combines with J gene TRBJ2-1; no reliable D call. This sequence was found in a man in his forties or fifties with HIV. This chain's CDR3 is CASSLAGEQFF. The CDR3 region has the DNA TGCGCCAGCAGCTTGGCCGGTGAGCAGTTCTTC.